This passage covers 17 T cell receptor beta chains from one sample sequenced in a study of cytomegalovirus exposure and HLA in healthy donors. The method was immunoSEQ multiplex PCR; TCRdb's version includes in-frame clones alone and lacks a portion of them. Among more than 120,000 clones listed, around 84% were seen once. The source material was PBMCs. These receptors were obtained from a man younger than 30 in good health and CMV-seropositive.

The V gene is TRBV6-5, the J gene TRBJ2-1; TRBD1 is a possible D gene (6 bases). The CDR3 extends over 14 amino acids. Trimming shortened V by 0 bases and J by 3 bases, and 6 bases separated the two germline ends. Germline CDR1 is MNHEY and CDR2 is SVGAGI. In DNA, the CDR3 is TGTGCCAGCAGTTACTCAGGGGGCTACAATGAGCAGTTCTTC. It encodes CASSYSGGYNEQFF.

The table lists this clone with a count of one. The chain uses TRBV4-1 and TRBJ1-1; 7 bases map to TRBD1. The CDR3 is 15 amino acids. CDR1 is MGHRA and CDR2 is YSYEKL in the germline V gene. Unmatched junction bases numbered 10, after V lost 5 bases and J lost 4 bases. The CDR3 sequence is CASSLKQGSGTEAFF. The CDR3, as DNA: TGCGCCAGCAGCTTAAAACAGGGGTCGGGCACTGAAGCTTTCTTT.

The gene calls are TRBV9 and TRBJ2-2, with 10 bases aligning to TRBD2. V lost 3 bases, J lost 2 bases, and 10 bases stayed unmatched. The CDR3 is 18 residues long. CDR1 is SGDLS and CDR2 is YYNGEE in the germline V gene. CDR3 residues: CASSEGAGGLRNTGELFF. The CDR3 DNA reads as TGTGCCAGCAGCGAAGGAGCGGGAGGGTTGAGAAACACCGGGGAGCTGTTTTTT.

The chain uses TRBV28 and TRBJ1-5, with a possible D match to TRBD1 (5 bases). V was trimmed by 3 bases and J by 6 bases, leaving 12 bases between them. CDR3 length: 14 residues. The germline CDR1 and CDR2 sequences are MDHEN and SYDVKM. Here the CDR3 reads CASSLGGDFQPQHF. As DNA, the CDR3 is TGTGCCAGCAGTTTGGGAGGGGATTTTCAGCCCCAGCATTTT.

The rearrangement joins TRBV28 to TRBJ2-3; 9 bases match TRBD1. Germline CDR1 is MDHEN and CDR2 is SYDVKM. The CDR3 sequence is 14 residues long. V shed 6 bases and J 7 bases; nucleotides not matched to a gene: 8. DNA of the CDR3: TGTGCCAGCAGAGACAGGGGGGGGAGGTATACGCAGTATTTT. It codes for CASRDRGGRYTQYF.

This chain links TRBV6-5 with TRBJ2-1; 15 bases fit TRBD2. V gave up 2 bases and J gave up 11 bases; unmatched junction bases: 4. The CDR3 is 15 residues long. Germline V gene data show CDR1 as MNHEY and CDR2 as SVGAGI. The CDR3 DNA follows: TGTGCCAGCAGTTACCCGGGACTAGCGGGGGGAAAGCAGTTCTTC. It encodes CASSYPGLAGGKQFF.

The V gene is TRBV5-5, the J gene TRBJ2-7; D might be TRBD1 (6 bases). CDR1 is SGHKS, CDR2 YYEKEE, per germline (reference sequence). The CDR3 is 15 residues long. The V gene lost 0 bases and the J gene lost 2 bases, with 12 bases spanning the gap. CDR3 loop: CASSLEGDTTYEQYF. The CDR3 DNA is TGTGCCAGCAGCTTGGAGGGGGACACGACCTACGAGCAGTACTTC.

This clone was counted a few times. The chain couples TRBV18 to TRBJ1-1; TRBD1 matches at 7 bases. There are 11 residues in the CDR3. Per the germline V gene, CDR1 is KGHSH and CDR2 is LQKENI. The V and J ends lost 5 bases and 8 bases, in that order; junction bases with no gene match: 2. DNA of the CDR3: TGTGCCAGCTCATCACAGGGGGAAGCTTTCTTT. Encoded protein: CASSSQGEAFF.

The chain links TRBV27 to TRBJ1-6, with 7 bases lining up with TRBD1. The CDR3 is 14 amino acids. CDR1 is MNHEY and CDR2 is SMNVEV in the germline V gene (reference sequence). After removal of 6 bases from V and 10 bases from J, the junction contained 9 bases not matched to a gene. CDR3 coding DNA: TGTGCCAGCAGATTTACAGGGGTCAGATCACCCCTCCACTTT. It yields the protein CASRFTGVRSPLHF.

This chain uses TRBV5-6 with TRBJ2-3; D is undetermined. The germline V gene has CDR1 SGHDT and CDR2 YYEEEE. The CDR3 contains 14 residues. V lost 2 bases, J lost 3 bases, and 10 bases lay in between. CDR3 in DNA: TGTGCCAGCAGCTTTTACTGGGCTACAGATACGCAGTATTTT. It yields the protein CASSFYWATDTQYF.

V is TRBV7-9 and J is TRBJ1-2; D gene uncertain. The CDR3 has 16 residues. V was pared by 3 bases and J by 5 bases, with 19 bases between. Germline assignment: CDR1 SEHNR and CDR2 FQNEAQ (reference sequence). CDR3 amino acids: CASSLTLLDMRYGYTF. Here the CDR3 DNA reads TGTGCCAGCAGCTTGACCCTACTAGATATGAGATATGGCTACACCTTC.

V and J are TRBV18 and TRBJ1-2; 7 bases fit TRBD1. CDR1 is KGHSH and CDR2 is LQKENI in the germline V gene. V lost 6 bases, J lost 8 bases, and 9 bases stayed unmatched. The CDR3 runs to 13 residues. The CDR3: CASSTRQGGGYTF. The CDR3 DNA follows: TGTGCCAGCTCGACAAGACAGGGTGGGGGCTACACCTTC. The entire variable domain, with the rest obtained from reference TRBV18 and TRBJ1-2, is as follows: NAGVMQNPRHLVRRRGQEARLRCSPMKGHSHVYWYRQLPEEGLKFMVYLQKENIIDESGMPKERFSAEFPKEGPSILRIQQVVRGDSAAYFCASSTRQGGGYTFGSGTRLTVV.

The V and J genes are TRBV28 and TRBJ2-7, with 8 positions matching TRBD2. Per germline, CDR1 MDHEN and CDR2 SYDVKM. Losses at the gene ends were 7 bases for V and 2 bases for J; bases not matched to a gene: 13. The CDR3 loop spans 16 amino acids. CDR3 DNA sequence: TGTGCCAGCACCACTGCTTTCGCGGGAGGCACCTACGAGCAGTACTTC. Protein product: CASTTAFAGGTYEQYF.

In its sample, this clone was seen a few times. The CDR3 loop is CASSLDSRVNQPQHF. CDR3 DNA sequence: TGTGCCAGCAGCTTAGATTCCAGGGTCAATCAGCCCCAGCATTTT. V is TRBV7-6 and J is TRBJ1-5; a possible D gene is TRBD1 (5 bases). Germline V lookup: CDR1 SGHVS, CDR2 FNYEAQ. The length of the CDR3 is 15 residues. Trimming shortened V by 1 base and J by 3 bases, and 10 bases separated the two germline ends.

This clone was observed once. The rearrangement joins TRBV5-5 to TRBJ2-7, with 9 bases that match TRBD1. Germline loops: CDR1 SGHKS, CDR2 YYEKEE (reference sequence). V shed 2 bases, J shed 6 bases, and the junction held 6 bases outside the gene matches. The CDR3 consists of 14 residues. CDR3 bases: TGTGCCAGCAGCTTAGGGGACAGGGCAGGCGAGCAGTACTTC. It translates to CASSLGDRAGEQYF.

The rearrangement uses TRBV9 and TRBJ1-1; TRBD1 is a possible D gene (5 bases). Trimming cost V 2 bases and J 0 bases, with 8 bases left between them. From germline, CDR1 is SGDLS and CDR2 YYNGEE. The CDR3 totals 14 residues. The CDR3 DNA is TGTGCCAGCAGCGTCGGACACATGAACACTGAAGCTTTCTTT. Translated, it gives CASSVGHMNTEAFF. The complete variable domain, with remaining parts taken from reference TRBV9 and TRBJ1-1, reads DSGVTQTPKHLITATGQRVTLRCSPRSGDLSVYWYQQSLDQGLQFLIQYYNGEERAKGNILERFSAQQFPDLHSELNLSSLELGDSALYFCASSVGHMNTEAFFGQGTRLTVV.

The gene calls are TRBV7-2 and TRBJ1-1; D is unclear. Germline CDR1 is SGHTA and CDR2 is FQGNSA. This CDR3 is built from 15 residues. Trimming removed 5 bases at V and 6 bases at J, with 19 bases between. DNA for the CDR3: TGTGCCAGCAGCGGGGAGATGAGTGTAGGCGCTGAAGCTTTCTTT. It specifies CASSGEMSVGAEAFF.